This T cell receptor (beta chain) came from a study of T cells in women clearing cervical HPV infection. Study as a whole: Cases were women with histologically confirmed HPV16-related CIN3 or worse, including a couple of invasive cancers.

The CDR3 extends over 12 amino acids. V lost 7 bases and J lost 5, with 11 bases in between. The germline V gene encodes CDR1 DFQATT and CDR2 SNEGSKA (reference sequence). Of note for this clone: No antigen is known for it. The read terminates 3 residues before the CDR3 end, so the remaining end is supplied by the germline J gene.

General study results and limits: Cases carried less TRBV6-7 than controls: approximately 0.1% versus 0.16%. A classifier using richness and V gene abundances reached an AUC of more than 0.8.

Some clones are missing from TCRdb's copy, which holds only in-frame ones; the method was immunoSEQ multiplex PCR. This sample's table reports under 50,000 clones. Prevalent HPV16 infections were excluded; only incident single HPV16 infections included. V gene TRBV20-1 combines with J gene TRBJ1-4; D is possibly TRBD1 (6 bases). The clonotype originates from a woman between 18 and 70 years old with a cervical HPV16 infection that either progressed to CIN3+ or cleared (not recorded which). Sequencing used blood buffy coat. The sequenced part of the CDR3 DNA is TGCAGTGTTAGGACAGAGAATGAAAAA. This encodes CSVRTENEK. The complete CDR3 protein is CSVRTENEKLFF.